Shown below are 5 T cell receptor beta chains from a single sample sequenced in a study of blood T cell repertoires in COVID-19. Using immunoSEQ multiplex PCR, the repertoire was profiled, and TCRdb retains in-frame clones only, with some absent. Of about 80,000 clones in the sample, around 87% were seen once. Sample: peripheral blood. These TCRs come from a woman older than 75 with active or convalescent COVID-19.

V gene TRBV28 combines with J gene TRBJ1-5, with TRBD1 as a possible D gene (5 bases). In germline, CDR1 is MDHEN, CDR2 SYDVKM. There are 13 residues in the CDR3. The V end was cut by 5 bases, the J end by 6 bases, with 11 bases between. In DNA form, the CDR3 reads TGTGCCAGCAGTCCCGGGGGGGTTCAGCCCCAGCATTTT. Encoded protein: CASSPGGVQPQHF.

This clone occurred a few times. J is TRBJ1-5 and V is TRBV19; D is ambiguous. There are 13 residues in the CDR3. The ends were cut back, 7 bases at V and 9 bases at J, with 16 bases in the middle. CDR1 and CDR2 from the germline V gene are LNHDA and SQIVND (reference sequence). CDR3 sequence: CASTVEGGGPQHF. DNA of the CDR3: TGTGCCAGTACCGTAGAAGGCGGCGGGCCCCAGCATTTT.

This chain connects TRBV5-5 to TRBJ1-2, with D possibly being TRBD1 (5 bases). Trimming cost V 0 bases and J 3 bases, with 15 bases left between them. The CDR3 has 16 residues. Germline assignment: CDR1 SGHKS and CDR2 YYEKEE (reference sequence). CDR3 amino acids: CASSLGSRVGDYGYTF. CDR3 DNA sequence: TGTGCCAGCAGCTTGGGATCACGAGTAGGGGACTATGGCTACACCTTC. Using reference TRBV5-5 and TRBJ1-2 for the parts outside the CDR3, the full variable domain is DAGVTQSPTHLIKTRGQQVTLRCSPISGHKSVSWYQQVLGQGPQFIFQYYEKEERGRGNFPDRFSARQFPNYSSELNVNALLLGDSALYLCASSLGSRVGDYGYTFGSGTRLTVV.

V and J are TRBV29-1 and TRBJ2-7, with TRBD2 identical over 9 bases. The trim removed 4 bases at V and 5 bases at J, leaving 15 bases unmatched. Germline V gives CDR1 SQVTM, CDR2 ANQGSEA. The CDR3 loop spans 16 amino acids. CDR3 bases: TGCAGCGTTGGCTCCAGCGGGGGGTACTCCGGGGACGAGCAGTACTTC. It translates to CSVGSSGGYSGDEQYF.

The V gene is TRBV11-2, the J gene TRBJ2-1; a possible D gene is TRBD2 (6 bases). V lost 4 bases, J lost 2 bases, and 15 bases lay in between. The CDR3 spans 16 residues. Germline V gene data show CDR1 as SGHAT and CDR2 as FQNNGV. Written as DNA, the CDR3 is TGTGCCAGCAGCTCCGCCGGGTTAGCGGCCTACAATGAGCAGTTCTTC. Protein product: CASSSAGLAAYNEQFF.